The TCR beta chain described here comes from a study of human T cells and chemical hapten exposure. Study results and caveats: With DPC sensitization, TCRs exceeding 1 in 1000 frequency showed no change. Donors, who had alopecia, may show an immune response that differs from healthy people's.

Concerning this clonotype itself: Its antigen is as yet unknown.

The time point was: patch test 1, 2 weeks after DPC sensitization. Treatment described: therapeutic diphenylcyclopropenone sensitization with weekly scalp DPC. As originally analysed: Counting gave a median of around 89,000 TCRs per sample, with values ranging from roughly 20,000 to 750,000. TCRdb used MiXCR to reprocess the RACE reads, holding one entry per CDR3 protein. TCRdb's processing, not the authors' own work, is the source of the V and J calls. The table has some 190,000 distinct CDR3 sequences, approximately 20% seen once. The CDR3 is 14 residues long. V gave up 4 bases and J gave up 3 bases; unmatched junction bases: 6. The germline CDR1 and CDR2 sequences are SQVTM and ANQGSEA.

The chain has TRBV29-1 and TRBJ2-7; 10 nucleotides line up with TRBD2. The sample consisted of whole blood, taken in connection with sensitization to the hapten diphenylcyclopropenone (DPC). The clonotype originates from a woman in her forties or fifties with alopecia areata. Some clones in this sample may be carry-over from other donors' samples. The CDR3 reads CSVGGTSVIYEQYF. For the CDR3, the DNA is TGCAGCGTTGGGGGGACTAGCGTTATCTACGAGCAGTACTTC.